A selection of T cell receptor beta chains follows, all from one sample in a study of cytomegalovirus exposure and HLA in healthy donors. Sequencing was performed with immunoSEQ multiplex PCR; in TCRdb, only in-frame clones are kept and a portion is missing. The sample comprises tens of thousands of clones, approximately 83% of which are singletons, and approximately 1.5% rests with the top ten. Sequenced sample: PBMCs. The receptors derive from a man aged 35 to 55 in good health and CMV-seronegative. The CDR3 runs from the conserved cysteine through the conserved F or W. A D gene is named only where the DNA matches it firmly. Size tells how often a clone was seen (once, few, many) or the class of an expanded clone, and some rows leave it out.

abundance	d_gene	v_gene	j_gene	CDR3nt	CDR3aa
-	TRBD1	TRBV15	TRBJ2-2	TGTGCCACCAGCGGAGGGACAGGGGTCCGTCCCGGGGAGCTGTTTTTT	CATSGGTGVRPGELFF
once	-	TRBV27	TRBJ1-4	TGTGCCAGCCGACACAGGGTAGGGGGTGTGGCTAATGAAAAACTGTTTTTT	CASRHRVGGVANEKLFF
-	-	TRBV7-9	TRBJ2-7	TGTGCCAGCAGCTTAGGTTACGGGAACTACGAGCAGTACTTC	CASSLGYGNYEQYF
-	TRBD1	TRBV4-3	TRBJ1-2	TGCGCCAGCAGCCAAGATAGGGCAGGGGGCAAGTATGGCTACACCTTC	CASSQDRAGGKYGYTF
-	TRBD2	TRBV2	TRBJ2-3	TGTGCCAGCAGGAGACTTTTTGCGGTAACTAGCGGGGGGGCCGTAAGCACAGATACGCAGTATTTT	CASRRLFAVTSGGAVSTDTQYF
-	TRBD1	TRBV29-1	TRBJ1-6	TGCAGCGTTGCCTACGGGACAGGGGATAATTCACCCCTCCACTTT	CSVAYGTGDNSPLHF
-	TRBD2	TRBV9	TRBJ2-3	TGTGCCAGCAGCGGACCCGGGGGGGTGGGGACAGATACGCAGTATTTT	CASSGPGGVGTDTQYF
-	-	TRBV7-9	TRBJ2-5	TGTGCCAGCAGACGAAACAGGGAGCAAGGGGAGACCCAGTACTTC	CASRRNREQGETQYF
-	-	TRBV27	TRBJ2-7	TGTGCCAGCAGTACTGGGCCGACCTACGAGCAGTACTTC	CASSTGPTYEQYF
-	-	TRBV7-9	TRBJ1-2	TGTGCCAGCAGCTTAGCCCCAGTGGCTAACTATGGCTACACCTTC	CASSLAPVANYGYTF